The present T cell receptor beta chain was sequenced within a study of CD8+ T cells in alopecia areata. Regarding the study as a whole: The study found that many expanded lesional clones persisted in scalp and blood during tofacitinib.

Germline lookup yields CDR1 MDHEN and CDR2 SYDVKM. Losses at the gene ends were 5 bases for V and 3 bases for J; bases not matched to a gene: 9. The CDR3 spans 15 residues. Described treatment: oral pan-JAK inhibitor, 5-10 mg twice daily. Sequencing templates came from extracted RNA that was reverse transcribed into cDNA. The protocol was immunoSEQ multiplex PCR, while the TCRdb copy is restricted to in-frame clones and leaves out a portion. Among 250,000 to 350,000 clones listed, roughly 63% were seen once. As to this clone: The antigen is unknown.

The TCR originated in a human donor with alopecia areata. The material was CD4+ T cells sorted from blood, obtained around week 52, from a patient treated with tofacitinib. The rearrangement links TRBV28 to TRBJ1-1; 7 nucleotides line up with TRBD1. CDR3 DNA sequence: TGTGCCAGCAGTGCCCCGGGACAGAAGGACACTGAAGCTTTCTTT. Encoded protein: CASSAPGQKDTEAFF.